The clone carrying this TCR beta chain has a count of ten or more. The record originates from a study of blood T cells in healthy people across ages. It was with a sample-barcoded 5' primer and a J-beta primer mix that a second PCR of roughly 6 to 11 cycles was run. TCRdb re-derived calls from the 5' RACE reads in MiXCR, one entry per CDR3 protein. Of about 930,000 distinct CDR3 sequences in the sample, about 28% are singletons; the top ten hold around 9.6%. V was clipped by 3 bases and J by 5 bases, with 11 bases between them. The CDR3 has 15 residues. The same specimen was also included in a second study, on T cells of mothers and their children. In that study: Material was donated by three healthy Caucasian mothers and their six children.

The chain uses TRBV12-3 or TRBV12-4 and TRBJ1-6; the D gene is possibly TRBD1 (5 bases). The sample consisted of blood. This TCR derives from a woman in her forties in good health. The CDR3 DNA reads TGTGCCAGCAGTTTGTCCGGGGGTAATAATTCACCCCTCCACTTT. Residues: CASSLSGGNNSPLHF.